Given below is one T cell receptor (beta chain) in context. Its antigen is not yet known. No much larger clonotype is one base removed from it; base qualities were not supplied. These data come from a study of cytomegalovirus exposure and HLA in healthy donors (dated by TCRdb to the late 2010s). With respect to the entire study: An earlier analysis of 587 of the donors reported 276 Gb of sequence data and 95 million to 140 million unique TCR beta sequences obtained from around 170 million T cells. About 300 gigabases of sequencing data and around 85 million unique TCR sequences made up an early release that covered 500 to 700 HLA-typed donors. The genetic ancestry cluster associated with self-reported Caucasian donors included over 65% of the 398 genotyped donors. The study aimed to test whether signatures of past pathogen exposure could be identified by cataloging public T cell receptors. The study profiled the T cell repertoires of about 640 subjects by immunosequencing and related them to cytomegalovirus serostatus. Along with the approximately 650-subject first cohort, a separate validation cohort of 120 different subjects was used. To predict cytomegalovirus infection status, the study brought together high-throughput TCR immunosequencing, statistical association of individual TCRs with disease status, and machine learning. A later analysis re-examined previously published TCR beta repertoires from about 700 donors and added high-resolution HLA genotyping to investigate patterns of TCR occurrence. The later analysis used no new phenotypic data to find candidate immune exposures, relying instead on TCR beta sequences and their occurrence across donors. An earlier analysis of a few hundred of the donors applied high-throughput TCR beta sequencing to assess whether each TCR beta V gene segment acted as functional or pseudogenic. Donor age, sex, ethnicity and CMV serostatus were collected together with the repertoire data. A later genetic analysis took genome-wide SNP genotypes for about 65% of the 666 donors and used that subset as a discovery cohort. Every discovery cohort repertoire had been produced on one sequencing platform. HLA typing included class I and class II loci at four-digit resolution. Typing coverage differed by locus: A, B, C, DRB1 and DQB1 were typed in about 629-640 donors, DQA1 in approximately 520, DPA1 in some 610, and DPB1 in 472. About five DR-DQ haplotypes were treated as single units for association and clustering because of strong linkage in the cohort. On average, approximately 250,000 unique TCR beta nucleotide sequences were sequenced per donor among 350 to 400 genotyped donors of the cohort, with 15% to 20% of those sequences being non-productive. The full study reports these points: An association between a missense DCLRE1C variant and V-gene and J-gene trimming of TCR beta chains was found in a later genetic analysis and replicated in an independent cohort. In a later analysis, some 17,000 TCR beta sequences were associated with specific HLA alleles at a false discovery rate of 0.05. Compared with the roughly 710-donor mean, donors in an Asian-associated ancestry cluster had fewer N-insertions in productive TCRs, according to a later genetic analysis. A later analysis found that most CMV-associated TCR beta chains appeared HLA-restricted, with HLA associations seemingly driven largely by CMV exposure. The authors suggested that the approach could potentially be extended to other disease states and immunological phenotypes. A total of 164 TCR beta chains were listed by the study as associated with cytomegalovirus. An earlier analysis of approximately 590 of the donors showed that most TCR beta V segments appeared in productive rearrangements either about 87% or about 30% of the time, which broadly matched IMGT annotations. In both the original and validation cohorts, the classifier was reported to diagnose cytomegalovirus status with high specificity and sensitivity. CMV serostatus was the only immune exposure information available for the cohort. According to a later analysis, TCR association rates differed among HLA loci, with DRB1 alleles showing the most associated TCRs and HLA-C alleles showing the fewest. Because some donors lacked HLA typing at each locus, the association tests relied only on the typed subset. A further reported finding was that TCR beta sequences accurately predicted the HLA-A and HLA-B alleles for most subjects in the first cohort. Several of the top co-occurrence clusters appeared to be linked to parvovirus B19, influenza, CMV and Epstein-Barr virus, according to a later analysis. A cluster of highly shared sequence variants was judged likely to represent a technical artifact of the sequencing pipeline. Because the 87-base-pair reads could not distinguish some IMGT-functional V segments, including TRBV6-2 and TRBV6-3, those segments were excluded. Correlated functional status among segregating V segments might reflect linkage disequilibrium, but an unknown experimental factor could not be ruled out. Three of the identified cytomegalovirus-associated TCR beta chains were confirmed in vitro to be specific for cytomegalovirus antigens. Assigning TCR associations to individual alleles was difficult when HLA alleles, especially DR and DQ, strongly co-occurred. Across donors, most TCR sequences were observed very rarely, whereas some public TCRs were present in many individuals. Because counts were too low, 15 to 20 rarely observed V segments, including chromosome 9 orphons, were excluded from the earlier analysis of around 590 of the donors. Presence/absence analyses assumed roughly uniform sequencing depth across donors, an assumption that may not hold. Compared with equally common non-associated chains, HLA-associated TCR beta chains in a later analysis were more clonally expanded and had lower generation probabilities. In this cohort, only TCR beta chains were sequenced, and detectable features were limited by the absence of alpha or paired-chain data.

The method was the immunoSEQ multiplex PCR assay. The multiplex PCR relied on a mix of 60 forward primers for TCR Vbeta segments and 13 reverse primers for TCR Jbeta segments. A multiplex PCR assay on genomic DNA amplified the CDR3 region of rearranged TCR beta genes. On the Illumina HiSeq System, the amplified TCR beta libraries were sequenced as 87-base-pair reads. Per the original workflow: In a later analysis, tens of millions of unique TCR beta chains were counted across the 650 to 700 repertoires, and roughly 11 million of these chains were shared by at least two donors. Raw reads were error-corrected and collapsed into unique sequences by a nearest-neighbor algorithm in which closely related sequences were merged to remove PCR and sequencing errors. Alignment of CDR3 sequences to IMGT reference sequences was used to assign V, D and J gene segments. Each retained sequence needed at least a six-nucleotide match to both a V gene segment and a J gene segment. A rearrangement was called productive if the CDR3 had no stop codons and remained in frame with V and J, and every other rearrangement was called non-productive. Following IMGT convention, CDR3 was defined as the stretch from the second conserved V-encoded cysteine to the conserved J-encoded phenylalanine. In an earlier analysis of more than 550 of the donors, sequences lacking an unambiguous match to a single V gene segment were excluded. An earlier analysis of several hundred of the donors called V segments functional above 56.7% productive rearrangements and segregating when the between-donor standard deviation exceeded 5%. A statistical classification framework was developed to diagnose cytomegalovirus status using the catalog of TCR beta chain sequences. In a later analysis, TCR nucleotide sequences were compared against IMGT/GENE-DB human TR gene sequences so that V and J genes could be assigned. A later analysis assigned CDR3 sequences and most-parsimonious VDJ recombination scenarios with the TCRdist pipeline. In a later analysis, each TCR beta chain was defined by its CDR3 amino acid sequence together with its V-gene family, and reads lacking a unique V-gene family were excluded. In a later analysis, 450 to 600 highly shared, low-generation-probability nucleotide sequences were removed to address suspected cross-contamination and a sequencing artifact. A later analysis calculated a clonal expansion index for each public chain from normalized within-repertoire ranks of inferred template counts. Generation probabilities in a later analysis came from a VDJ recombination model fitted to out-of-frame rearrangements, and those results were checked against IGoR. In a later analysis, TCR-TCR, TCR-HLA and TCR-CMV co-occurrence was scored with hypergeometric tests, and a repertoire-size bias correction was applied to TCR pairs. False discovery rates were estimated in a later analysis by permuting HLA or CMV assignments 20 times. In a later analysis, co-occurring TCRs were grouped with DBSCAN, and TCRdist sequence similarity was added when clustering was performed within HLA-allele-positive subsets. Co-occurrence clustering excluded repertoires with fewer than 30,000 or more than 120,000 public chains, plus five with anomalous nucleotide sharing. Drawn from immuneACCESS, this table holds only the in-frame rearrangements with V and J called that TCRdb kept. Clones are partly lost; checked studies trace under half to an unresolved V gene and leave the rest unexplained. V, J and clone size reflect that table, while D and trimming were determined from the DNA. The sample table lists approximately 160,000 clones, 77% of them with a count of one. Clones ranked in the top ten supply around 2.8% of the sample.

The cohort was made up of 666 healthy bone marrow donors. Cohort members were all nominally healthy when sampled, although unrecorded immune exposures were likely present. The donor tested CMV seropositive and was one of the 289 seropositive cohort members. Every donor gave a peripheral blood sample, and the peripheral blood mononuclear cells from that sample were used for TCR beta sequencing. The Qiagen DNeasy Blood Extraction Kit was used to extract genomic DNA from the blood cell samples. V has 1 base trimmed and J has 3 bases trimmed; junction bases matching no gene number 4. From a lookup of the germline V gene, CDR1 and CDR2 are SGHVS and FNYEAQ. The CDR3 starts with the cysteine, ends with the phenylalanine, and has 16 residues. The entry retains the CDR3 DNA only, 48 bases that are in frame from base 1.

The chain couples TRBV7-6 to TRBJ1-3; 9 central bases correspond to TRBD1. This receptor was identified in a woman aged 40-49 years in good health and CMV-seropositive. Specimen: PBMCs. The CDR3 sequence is CASSLERTGVGNTIYF. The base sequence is TGTGCCAGCAGCTTAGAAAGGACAGGGGTTGGAAACACCATATATTTT. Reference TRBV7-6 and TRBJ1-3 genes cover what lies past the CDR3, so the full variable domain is GAGVSQSPRYKVTKRGQDVALRCDPISGHVSLYWYRQALGQGPEFLTYFNYEAQQDKSGLPNDRFSAERPEGSISTLTIQRTEQRDSAMYRCASSLERTGVGNTIYFGEGSWLTVV.